The 18 T cell receptor beta chains in this list originate from one sample, sequenced in a study of regulatory T cells in long-lasting Graves disease. The time point denotes: newly diagnosed GD, antithyroid drugs for less than 3 months. The TCR library was made from RNA that had been extracted from PBMCs in TRIzol. Sequencing libraries for TCR beta were prepared with iRepertoire HTBI primers and Arm-PCR of CDR3 regions. Each CDR3 protein gets one entry after TCRdb re-called the multiplex PCR reads with MiXCR. The sample shows approximately 210,000 distinct CDR3 sequences, around 16% of them seen only once. The sequencing here drew on peripheral blood mononuclear cells (PBMCs), taken at new diagnosis, from a patient treated with antithyroid drugs. These TCRs come from a female donor with Graves disease.

This clonotype has at least ten counts. The rearrangement links TRBV20-1 to TRBJ2-1; 9 nucleotides match TRBD2. The germline V gene encodes CDR1 DFQATT and CDR2 SNEGSKA (reference sequence). The CDR3 is 15 residues long. V shed 4 bases, J shed 4 bases, and the junction held 8 bases outside the gene matches. The CDR3 region has the DNA TGCAGTGCTACGACTAGCGGAGCCCGGTACAATGAGCAGTTCTTC. Translated, it gives CSATTSGARYNEQFF.

This clonotype was counted ten times or more. This chain joins TRBV6-5 and TRBJ1-3; 11 nucleotides line up with TRBD1. CDR3 length: 16 residues. V dropped 2 bases and J dropped 3; count of bases not matched to a gene: 3. Germline CDR1 is MNHEY and CDR2 is SVGAGI. CDR3: CASSYRDRGIGNTIYF. The CDR3 DNA reads TGTGCCAGCAGTTACCGGGACAGGGGGATTGGAAACACCATATATTTT.

The table lists this clonotype with many counts. V usage is TRBV6-5 and J usage is TRBJ1-2; the D gene is possibly TRBD1 (5 bases). CDR1 is MNHEY, CDR2 SVGAGI, per germline. CDR3 size: 13 residues. The V end lost 4 bases, the J end lost 3 bases, and 9 bases lay between the germline ends. The CDR3 loop is CASSSGRDYGYTF. The CDR3 DNA reads as TGTGCCAGCAGTTCGGGACGCGACTATGGCTACACCTTC.

Ten or more counts support this clonotype. The rearrangement uses TRBV20-1 and TRBJ1-2; no clear D. V lost 6 bases and J 0 bases, leaving 11 bases between the germline ends. This CDR3 is built from 13 residues. Germline V lookup: CDR1 DFQATT, CDR2 SNEGSKA (reference sequence). The CDR3 DNA reads TGCAGTGCCGAAGAGACTACTAACTATGGCTACACCTTC. It yields the protein CSAEETTNYGYTF.

This clonotype was seen a handful of times. V is TRBV20-1 and J is TRBJ2-1, with D possibly matching TRBD2 (5 bases). The CDR3 covers 13 residues. The V gene lost 4 bases and the J gene lost 2 bases, with 9 bases spanning the gap. Looked up from germline, CDR1 is DFQATT and CDR2 is SNEGSKA (reference sequence). The CDR3 DNA reads TGCAGTGCTAAACTAGAGGCCTACAATGAGCAGTTCTTC. This translates into CSAKLEAYNEQFF.

This clonotype was seen many times. CDR3 nucleotides: TGTGCCAGCAGCTTAGACTCCGGGACAGGGGGGTCCTACGAGCAGTACTTC. Its translation is CASSLDSGTGGSYEQYF. The J gene is TRBJ2-7, the V gene TRBV11-1, with 11 positions matching TRBD1. V lost 1 base and J lost 1; bases outside the gene matches: 6. The CDR3 loop spans 17 amino acids. In germline, CDR1 is SGHAT, CDR2 FQDESV (reference sequence).

The chain carries TRBV27 and TRBJ2-7; a weak D match, TRBD2 (5 bases). V was trimmed by 0 bases and J by 7 bases, leaving 7 bases between them. Germline assignment: CDR1 MNHEY and CDR2 SMNVEV (reference sequence). This CDR3 has 12 amino acids. The CDR3 reads CASSLSPGEQYF. CDR3 bases: TGTGCCAGCAGTTTATCGCCGGGGGAGCAGTACTTC.

The table lists this clonotype with many counts. The V call is TRBV2, the J call TRBJ2-1, with unresolved D. Trimming stripped 7 bases from V and 10 bases from J, with 17 bases between. Looked up from germline, CDR1 is SNHLY and CDR2 is FYNNEI. This CDR3 comprises 13 residues. The CDR3 sequence: CASTQKALREQFF. CDR3 bases: TGTGCCAGCACCCAAAAGGCGCTTAGGGAGCAGTTCTTC.

This chain connects TRBV2 to TRBJ1-1, with 7 nucleotides matching TRBD1. Looked up from germline, CDR1 is SNHLY and CDR2 is FYNNEI. This CDR3 region has 14 residues. V trimming: 4 bases; J trimming: 4 bases; junction bases outside the gene matches: 6. CDR3 residues: CASSGRDSTTEAFF. As DNA, the CDR3 is TGTGCCAGCAGTGGGCGGGACAGCACCACTGAAGCTTTCTTT. The full variable domain, in which reference TRBV2 and TRBJ1-1 provide the parts outside the CDR3, is EPEVTQTPSHQVTQMGQEVILRCVPISNHLYFYWYRQILGQKVEFLVSFYNNEISEKSEIFDDQFSVERPDGSNFTLKIRSTKLEDSAMYFCASSGRDSTTEAFFGQGTRLTVV.

This clonotype was counted a single time. This chain connects TRBV28 to TRBJ2-5, with 7 bases fitting TRBD1. This CDR3 is 14 amino acids long. Trimming took 1 base from V and 3 from J; bases not matched to a gene: 2. CDR1 MDHEN and CDR2 SYDVKM come from the germline V gene. This CDR3 reads CASSLSDRKETQYF. CDR3 nucleotides: TGTGCCAGCAGTTTATCGGACAGGAAAGAGACCCAGTACTTC.

This clonotype was seen a few times. The germline gene is not matched at one end of the junction; a read error may be the cause. The chain combines TRBV24-1 with TRBJ2-2; no definite D call. CDR3 length: 16 residues. CDR1 KGHDR and CDR2 SFDVKD come from the germline V gene. The CDR3 DNA reads as TGTGCCGCCAGTGATCCTTCCCCCCGGTTGACCGGGGAGCTGTTTTTT. Translation gives CAASDPSPRLTGELFF.

This clonotype was counted ten times or more. The chain recombines TRBV20-1 with TRBJ2-7; TRBD2 matches at 11 bases. V trimming: 3 bases; J trimming: 2 bases; junction bases outside the gene matches: 6. The CDR3 has 15 amino acids. Germline V lookup: CDR1 DFQATT, CDR2 SNEGSKA (reference sequence). The CDR3 reads CSARTLAGEAYEQYF. DNA for the CDR3: TGCAGTGCTAGGACACTAGCGGGAGAGGCCTACGAGCAGTACTTC.

As concerns this clonotype: A read error may account for a junction end that differs from germline. V usage is TRBV11-2 and J usage is TRBJ2-7; the match to TRBD2 covers 10 bases. The germline gives CDR1 SGHAT, CDR2 FQNNGV. The CDR3 consists of 15 residues. This CDR3 reads CASSVLAGGCYEQYF. The CDR3 bases are TGTGCCAGCAGTGTCTTAGCGGGGGGCTGCTACGAACAGTACTTC.

This clonotype occurred many times. The chain uses TRBV3-1 and TRBJ1-2; TRBD1 might be the D (5 bases). Germline V gene lookup returns CDR1 LGHDT and CDR2 YNNKEL (reference sequence). The CDR3 covers 16 residues. Trimming cost V 0 bases and J 4 bases, with 15 bases left between them. The CDR3 DNA is TGTGCCAGCAGCCAAGAACTAACAGGCGCTACCTATGGCTACACCTTC. Translation gives CASSQELTGATYGYTF. Filled out from reference TRBV3-1 and TRBJ1-2, the complete variable domain reads DTAVSQTPKYLVTQMGNDKSIKCEQNLGHDTMYWYKQDSKKFLKIMFSYNNKELIINETVPNRFSPKSPDKAHLNLHINSLELGDSAVYFCASSQELTGATYGYTFGSGTRLTVV.

Ten or more counts support this clonotype. In DNA form, the CDR3 reads TGTGCCAGCAGACCCATTGGGAGGGGCTCCTACGAGCAGTACTTC. Translating gives CASRPIGRGSYEQYF. The rearrangement links TRBV25-1 to TRBJ2-7, with TRBD2 matching over 7 bases. The V gene's germline CDR1 is MGHDK and CDR2 SYGVNS. The CDR3 consists of 15 residues. V dropped 6 bases and J dropped 0; count of bases not matched to a gene: 8.

This clonotype was observed at least ten times. The rearrangement links TRBV19 to TRBJ1-2; TRBD1 matches 11 bases. The CDR3 runs to 15 residues. After removal of 4 bases from V and 10 bases from J, the junction contained 11 bases not matched to a gene. From germline, CDR1 is LNHDA and CDR2 SQIVND (reference sequence). CDR3 bases: TGTGCCAGTAGTAGGGCGGGACAGGGGGTCTCGGTCTACACCTTC. Protein product: CASSRAGQGVSVYTF.

The table lists this clonotype with a count of one. The V and J genes are TRBV5-1 and TRBJ2-3; either TRBD1 or TRBD2 may supply D (7 bases each). The DNA matches TRBJ2-1 better at its end, which makes the J call doubtful. This CDR3 has 14 residues. Germline V CDR1 and CDR2: SGHRS, YFSETQ. For the CDR3, the DNA is TGCGCCAGCAGCTTGGAGGGAGGGGGCACGGAGCAGTTCTTC. This gives the protein CASSLEGGGTEQFF.

DNA of the CDR3: TGCAGTGCTAGAGATTTACGGGAGGCATTCTACGAGCAGTACTTC. Translating gives CSARDLREAFYEQYF. This chain links TRBV20-1 with TRBJ2-7, with TRBD2 matching 7 bases. CDR3 length equals 15 residues. Germline CDR1 is DFQATT and CDR2 is SNEGSKA (reference sequence). After removal of 0 bases from V and 3 bases from J, the junction contained 8 bases not matched to a gene.